This T cell receptor beta chain was retrieved from a study of shared clonotypes between healthy human individuals. Study conclusions and caveats: Represented genetic and exposure-history diversity was restricted by having few donors. What rarefaction showed was incomplete sorted-subset sequencing despite large depth.

With respect to this clone: Its antigen is not known.

Assay execution proceeded at the deep level. Repertoires were generated with immunoSEQ multiplex PCR, while TCRdb's copy carries only in-frame clones and drops some. The sample has more than 2,000,000 clones, roughly nine tenths seen once. Sequenced input: naive CD4+ T cells sorted from blood. Sample subset: CD45RA+ positively selected. The source of this sequence is a man between 18 and 29 years old in good health.

This chain's CDR3 is CSALISGNTIYF. CDR3 coding DNA: TGCAGCGCTCTGATTTCTGGAAACACCATATATTTT. The chain carries TRBV29-1 and TRBJ1-3; D is unclear. V dropped 7 bases and J dropped 1 base, with 8 bases sitting between them. The germline V gene has CDR1 SQVTM and CDR2 ANQGSEA. The CDR3 spans 12 residues.